The sequence of this T cell receptor beta chain was determined in a study of beta chain features in type 1 diabetes. Study results and limitations: The naive, central memory and Treg TCRB repertoires looked more alike in patients than they did in healthy donors. Possibly, sequencing cDNA over-represented cells that had high TCR expression levels. Still unanswered here is whether HLA type influences TCRB rearrangement.

The whole isolated RNA underwent reverse transcription, so sequencing captured expressed TCRB transcripts. Repertoires were generated with immunoSEQ multiplex PCR, while TCRdb's copy carries only in-frame clones and drops some. The table shows just over 450,000 clones, with approximately 30% occurring only once. In this sample, this clone turned up a few times. Its cognate antigen is unknown. The sample was naive CD4+ T cells from blood. The source is a man aged 18 to 30 in good health.

The CDR3 here is CASSSSAFSYNEQFF. In DNA, the CDR3 is TGTGCCAGCAGCTCTAGCGCCTTCTCCTACAATGAGCAGTTCTTC. V gene TRBV7-2 combines with J gene TRBJ2-1, with a possible D match to TRBD2 (6 bases). Germline CDR1 reads SGHTA; CDR2 reads FQGNSA. V was clipped by 4 bases and J by 0 bases, with 10 bases between them. The CDR3 contains 15 residues. The whole variable domain, remainder taken from reference TRBV7-2 and TRBJ2-1, is GAGVSQSPSNKVTEKGKDVELRCDPISGHTALYWYRQSLGQGLEFLIYFQGNSAPDKSGLPSDRFSAERTGGSVSTLTIQRTQQEDSAVYLCASSSSAFSYNEQFFGPGTRLTVL.